This entry lists 27 T cell receptor beta chains sequenced from one sample in a study of T cells in Graves' hyperthyroidism and ophthalmopathy. The investigators amplified TCR beta CDR3 regions from RNA transcripts. TCR CDR3 underwent first-round RT-PCR with the HTBI primer set. TCRdb fed the multiplex PCR reads into MiXCR, producing one record per CDR3 protein. The sample contains under 400,000 distinct CDR3 sequences, over 10% of which appear only once. Input material: blood. The receptors originated from a young woman with Graves' hyperthyroidism.

The V gene is TRBV29-1, the J gene TRBJ2-5; D unresolved. V was trimmed by 5 bases and J by 3 bases, leaving 7 bases between them. From germline, CDR1 is SQVTM and CDR2 ANQGSEA. This CDR3 spans 11 amino acids. DNA for the CDR3: TGCAGCGTTCTGGAAGAAGAGACCCAGTACTTC. Protein sequence: CSVLEEETQYF.

This clonotype was seen repeatedly, ten times or more. The V call is TRBV20-1, the J call TRBJ1-5, with D uncertain. CDR1 DFQATT and CDR2 SNEGSKA come from the germline V gene (reference sequence). The length of the CDR3 is 14 residues. The V and J ends lost 3 bases and 0 bases respectively, with 9 bases between them. The CDR3 nucleotides read TGCAGTGCTAGTCCCCGCAATAGCAATCAGCCCCAGCATTTT. Amino acid sequence: CSASPRNSNQPQHF.

This clonotype was found many times. The V and J genes are TRBV4-2 and TRBJ2-7; 7 nucleotides line up with TRBD2. In germline, CDR1 is LGHNA, CDR2 YNFKEQ. Losses at the gene ends were 0 bases for V and 4 bases for J; bases not matched to a gene: 6. The CDR3 consists of 15 residues. CDR3 sequence reads: CASSQEVASGYEQYF. The CDR3 DNA follows: TGTGCCAGCAGCCAAGAGGTTGCTAGCGGATACGAGCAGTACTTC.

This clonotype appeared many times. The genes are TRBV2 and TRBJ2-2, with 8 bases identical to TRBD2. This CDR3 has 16 residues. Trimming removed 1 base from V and 1 base from J; junction bases left unmatched: 2. From germline, CDR1 is SNHLY and CDR2 FYNNEI. The CDR3 DNA follows: TGTGCCAGCAGTGAAGGGGCGGGAGGGAACACCGGGGAGCTGTTTTTT. This sequence encodes CASSEGAGGNTGELFF.

The rearrangement joins TRBV20-1 to TRBJ2-1, with 8 bases fitting TRBD1. The CDR3 is 13 amino acids. Unmatched junction bases numbered 6, after V lost 3 bases and J lost 8 bases. Germline values: CDR1 DFQATT, CDR2 SNEGSKA (reference sequence). The CDR3 nucleotides are TGCAGTGCTAGGGAAAGGACAGGGTATGAGCAGTTCTTC. It translates to CSARERTGYEQFF.

This clonotype was seen many times. The rearrangement uses TRBV28 and TRBJ2-7; tentatively, D is TRBD2 (6 bases). Trimming left V 1 base short and J 2 bases short, with 12 bases between. The CDR3 extends over 15 amino acids. CDR1 MDHEN and CDR2 SYDVKM come from the germline V gene. The CDR3 coding sequence is TGTGCCAGCAGTTTATTCGCGGGACCAGCCTACGAGCAGTACTTC. Translating gives CASSLFAGPAYEQYF. Full variable domain (remainder filled in from reference TRBV28 and TRBJ2-7): DVKVTQSSRYLVKRTGEKVFLECVQDMDHENMFWYRQDPGLGLRLIYFSYDVKMKEKGDIPEGYSVSREKKERFSLILESASTNQTSMYLCASSLFAGPAYEQYFGPGTRLTVT.

This clonotype was recorded many times. The chain has TRBV28 and TRBJ2-7; 7 nucleotides align to TRBD1. Germline V gives CDR1 MDHEN, CDR2 SYDVKM. The CDR3 spans 15 residues. J gave up 6 bases and V 4 bases, and 12 bases lay outside the gene matches. The CDR3 bases are TGTGCCAGCAGTTCCCTATTGACAGGGCTGGGCGAGCAGTACTTC. It specifies CASSSLLTGLGEQYF.

This clonotype was counted at least ten times. The rearrangement links TRBV6-1 to TRBJ2-5; D might be TRBD1 or TRBD2, each matching 6 bases. The V end lost 6 bases, the J end lost 1 base, and 15 bases lay between the germline ends. Looked up from germline, CDR1 is MNHNS and CDR2 is SASEGT. The CDR3 consists of 15 residues. CDR3 in DNA: TGTGCCAGCAGCTCACAGGGAGGAATCCAAGAGACCCAGTACTTC. Amino acid sequence: CASSSQGGIQETQYF.

The table lists this clonotype with many counts. V is TRBV28 and J is TRBJ2-4; 7 bases align to TRBD1. V trimming: 6 bases; J trimming: 0 bases; junction bases outside the gene matches: 8. The CDR3 has 16 residues. Looked up from germline, CDR1 is MDHEN and CDR2 is SYDVKM. CDR3 nucleotide sequence: TGTGCCAGCAGCCTCTCGGGACAGCTAGCCAAAAACATTCAGTACTTC. This translates into CASSLSGQLAKNIQYF.

This clonotype was counted many times. The gene calls are TRBV7-2 and TRBJ2-3; 10 bases agree with TRBD1. CDR1 SGHTA and CDR2 FQGNSA come from the germline V gene. The CDR3 totals 14 residues. V trimming: 4 bases; J trimming: 6 bases; junction bases outside the gene matches: 4. CDR3 residues: CASSSGQGSDTQYF. The CDR3 nucleotides read TGTGCCAGCAGCTCGGGACAGGGGTCCGATACGCAGTATTTT.

This clonotype was recorded at least ten times. This chain connects TRBV20-1 to TRBJ2-1; 7 bases map to TRBD1. In germline, CDR1 is DFQATT, CDR2 SNEGSKA (reference sequence). The V and J ends lost 5 bases and 8 bases, in that order; junction bases with no gene match: 12. The CDR3 runs to 14 residues. CDR3 protein: CSASRQGSLDEQFF. CDR3 bases: TGCAGTGCTTCACGACAGGGATCTTTAGATGAGCAGTTCTTC.

This clonotype was observed many times. The gene calls are TRBV12-3 or TRBV12-4 and TRBJ2-3, with D possibly called TRBD1 or TRBD2 (5 bases each). The ends were cut back, 6 bases at V and 6 bases at J, with 19 bases in the middle. This CDR3 spans 15 amino acids. CDR3 protein: CASSRMRGVVDTQYF. As DNA, the CDR3 is TGTGCCAGCAGCCGGATGAGGGGAGTGGTGGATACGCAGTATTTT.

This clonotype showed up many times. The chain combines TRBV20-1 with TRBJ2-7; D perhaps matches TRBD2 (7 bases). The V end lost 5 bases, the J end lost 7 bases, and 24 bases lay between the germline ends. The germline gives CDR1 DFQATT, CDR2 SNEGSKA (reference sequence). This CDR3 contains 15 residues. The CDR3 nucleotides read TGCAGTGCTCTGATACGAGGGGGGGTGATGAAAGAGCAGTACTTC. It yields the protein CSALIRGGVMKEQYF.

The sample holds a few counts of this clonotype. Sequence at one end of the junction differs from germline and may be a read error. The chain combines TRBV7-6 with TRBJ1-1; 8 bases map to TRBD1. CDR3 length: 14 amino acids. Germline V gene sequence: CDR1 SGHVS, CDR2 FNYEAQ. The CDR3, as DNA: TGTGCCAGCAGCTTGGGGGGGGGGGCCAGGGGGCGAGTCTTT. It codes for CASSLGGGARGRVF.

The rearrangement joins TRBV30 to TRBJ1-2; D call uncertain. V lost 4 bases and J 11 bases, leaving 20 bases between the germline ends. This CDR3 comprises 13 residues. Germline assignment: CDR1 GTSNPN and CDR2 SVGIG (reference sequence). The CDR3 DNA is TGTGCCTGGACTACCGGGCTTAGACGAGGGTACACCTTC. Protein sequence: CAWTTGLRRGYTF.

The chain employs TRBV9 and TRBJ1-3; tentatively, D is TRBD1 (6 bases). This CDR3 is built from 14 residues. CDR1 SGDLS and CDR2 YYNGEE come from the germline V gene. Trimming took 4 bases from V and 6 from J, leaving 14 bases between them. The CDR3 nucleotides are TGTGCCAGCAGCCCAACAGGGTCGCAAAACACCATATATTTT. The encoded protein is CASSPTGSQNTIYF.

This clonotype was detected many times. The J gene is TRBJ2-7, the V gene TRBV28; D perhaps matches TRBD2 (5 bases). Trimming took 8 bases from V and 6 from J, leaving 17 bases between them. The CDR3 has 13 amino acids. CDR1 MDHEN and CDR2 SYDVKM come from the germline V gene. CDR3 residues: CASSAGPWFEQYF. CDR3 coding DNA: TGTGCCAGCTCGGCGGGCCCTTGGTTCGAGCAGTACTTC.

The chain is built from TRBV9 and TRBJ2-1; no clear D. Germline V CDR1 and CDR2: SGDLS, YYNGEE. The CDR3 is made up of 13 amino acids. V shed 4 bases and J shed 1 base, with 6 bases lying between them. CDR3 sequence reads: CASSPQSYNEQFF. In DNA, the CDR3 is TGTGCCAGCAGCCCTCAGTCCTACAATGAGCAGTTCTTC.

In this sample, this clonotype turned up a few times. The J gene is TRBJ1-3, the V gene TRBV6-9; D gene ambiguous. Trimming left V 1 base short and J 0 bases short, with 10 bases between. Germline V gene lookup returns CDR1 MNHGY and CDR2 SVAAGI. This CDR3 region has 16 residues. The CDR3 coding sequence is TGTGCCAGCAGTTATTGGGATGCGGACTCTGGAAACACCATATATTTT. This gives the protein CASSYWDADSGNTIYF.

This clonotype was seen repeatedly, ten times or more. V and J are TRBV27 and TRBJ2-2, with 7 bases matching TRBD2. This CDR3 comprises 14 residues. The germline CDR1 and CDR2 sequences are MNHEY and SMNVEV (reference sequence). The V gene end was trimmed by 7 bases and the J gene end by 1 base; junction bases not matched to a gene: 3. CDR3: CASTTSLNTGELFF. CDR3 DNA sequence: TGTGCCAGCACGACTAGCTTGAACACCGGGGAGCTGTTTTTT.

This clonotype was seen many times. The gene calls are TRBV3-1 and TRBJ1-1; D uncertain. The V end was cut by 4 bases, the J end by 0 bases, with 6 bases between. The CDR3 consists of 13 residues. Per the germline V gene, CDR1 is LGHDT and CDR2 is YNNKEL (reference sequence). The CDR3 loop reads CASSLDLNTEAFF. CDR3 coding DNA: TGTGCCAGCAGCCTGGACTTGAACACTGAAGCTTTCTTT.

This clonotype was picked up many times. V gene TRBV28 combines with J gene TRBJ2-7; possibly TRBD2 for D (5 bases). The length of the CDR3 is 13 residues. The V and J ends lost 2 bases and 3 bases respectively, with 8 bases between them. Germline assignment: CDR1 MDHEN and CDR2 SYDVKM. In nucleotides, the CDR3 is TGTGCCAGCAGTTTACCGGGATACTACGAGCAGTACTTC. Protein product: CASSLPGYYEQYF.

This clonotype was counted a few times. The chain couples TRBV29-1 to TRBJ2-3; 7 nucleotides line up with TRBD2. This CDR3 has 15 residues. V lost 6 bases to trimming and J lost 2 bases; unmatched junction nucleotides: 11. Germline CDR1 SQVTM, CDR2 ANQGSEA. CDR3 sequence reads: CSVGRLADSTDTQYF. The CDR3 coding sequence is TGCAGCGTCGGTAGGCTAGCGGACTCCACAGATACGCAGTATTTT.

V and J are TRBV20-1 and TRBJ2-5; the match to TRBD2 covers 11 bases. After removal of 5 bases from V and 2 bases from J, the junction contained 10 bases not matched to a gene. CDR1 and CDR2 from the germline V gene are DFQATT and SNEGSKA (reference sequence). The CDR3 is 16 residues long. CDR3 sequence: CSAETPGTSGQETQYF. CDR3 DNA: TGCAGTGCTGAAACCCCCGGGACTAGCGGACAAGAGACCCAGTACTTC.

This rearrangement joins TRBV9 to TRBJ1-1; no definite D call. This CDR3 comprises 14 residues. V dropped 0 bases and J dropped 0 bases, with 6 bases sitting between them. The germline V gene encodes CDR1 SGDLS and CDR2 YYNGEE. The CDR3 DNA is TGTGCCAGCAGCGTAGGTCTCTTGAACACTGAAGCTTTCTTT. It yields the protein CASSVGLLNTEAFF.

Many counts were recorded for this clonotype. The chain couples TRBV10-1 to TRBJ1-1; no reliable D call. V gave up 2 bases and J gave up 1 base, with 14 bases separating them. The CDR3 is 16 amino acids. Germline values: CDR1 WNHNN, CDR2 SYGVQD (reference sequence). CDR3 sequence (DNA): TGCGCCAGCAGTGAGGGCCCAGGTTGGGAGAACACTGAAGCTTTCTTT. Translating it yields CASSEGPGWENTEAFF.

This clonotype has at least ten counts. The junction shows a germline mismatch at one end, possibly a read error. The chain recombines TRBV20-1 with TRBJ2-7, with TRBD2 identical over 7 bases. This CDR3 has 15 residues. CDR1 and CDR2 (germline): DFQATT, SNEGSKA (reference sequence). The CDR3 bases are TGCAGTGCTAGAGATCAGGTGACTAGCTCCAACGAGCAGTACTTC. Its translation: CSARDQVTSSNEQYF.